Below are 16 T cell receptor beta chains sequenced from a single sample in a study of blood T cell repertoires in COVID-19. Produced via immunoSEQ multiplex PCR; TCRdb's table is partial and in-frame only. Altogether about 98,000 clones are present, over 75% being singletons, with the ten largest covering roughly 10%. Specimen: peripheral blood. The receptors derive from a woman aged 80 or older with acute or convalescent COVID-19.

This clone was counted between two and nine times. The V gene is TRBV7-9, the J gene TRBJ2-7, with D possibly TRBD1 on 6 matching bases. The CDR3 is made up of 13 amino acids. The germline V gene encodes CDR1 SEHNR and CDR2 FQNEAQ (reference sequence). The V and J ends lost 5 bases and 1 base respectively, with 9 bases between them. The CDR3: CASSARGSYEQYV. The CDR3 DNA sequence: TGTGCCAGCAGCGCTAGGGGGTCCTACGAGCAGTACGTC.

This clone occurred a few times. This sequence joins TRBV27 and TRBJ1-1; maybe TRBD1 (5 bases). Trimming cost V 3 bases and J 5 bases, with 7 bases left between them. This CDR3 contains 12 residues. In germline, CDR1 is MNHEY, CDR2 SMNVEV (reference sequence). CDR3 bases: TGTGCCAGCAGTTTTAGGGGAACTGAAGCTTTCTTT. Protein product: CASSFRGTEAFF.

This clone was detected once. The chain couples TRBV4-1 to TRBJ1-6; a weak D match, TRBD1 (5 bases). The V gene's germline CDR1 is MGHRA and CDR2 YSYEKL. This CDR3 has 19 residues. V lost 0 bases and J 10 bases, leaving 25 bases between the germline ends. The chain's CDR3 is CASSQDPWRGGGHGSPLHF. The CDR3 DNA reads TGCGCCAGCAGCCAAGATCCGTGGCGGGGGGGAGGCCATGGCTCACCCCTCCACTTT.

This chain links TRBV10-3 with TRBJ2-5; 8 bases map to TRBD1. The germline V gene encodes CDR1 ENHRY and CDR2 SYGVKD. J was trimmed by 5 bases and V by 6 bases; bases with no gene match: 5. The CDR3 extends over 13 amino acids. CDR3 residues: CAIRDRGTETQYF. CDR3 bases: TGTGCCATCAGAGACAGGGGAACGGAGACCCAGTACTTC.

The chain uses TRBV11-3 and TRBJ1-1; 9 bases agree with TRBD1. Germline CDR1 is SGHNT and CDR2 is YENEEA. The CDR3 is 12 residues long. The ends lost 3 bases at V and 11 bases at J; junction bases unmatched: 4. The chain's CDR3 is CASSFDRGYAFF. Here the CDR3 DNA reads TGTGCCAGCAGCTTCGACAGGGGGTACGCTTTCTTT.

The chain has TRBV28 and TRBJ1-5, with 8 nucleotides matching TRBD1. The germline CDR1 and CDR2 sequences are MDHEN and SYDVKM. The CDR3 is made up of 17 amino acids. The V segment lost 6 bases and the J segment 2 bases; nucleotides outside the gene matches: 12. The CDR3 loop reads CASSLIYSGGGNQPQHF. CDR3 sequence (DNA): TGTGCCAGCAGCCTTATTTATTCAGGGGGCGGCAATCAGCCCCAGCATTTT.

V is TRBV5-5 and J is TRBJ2-7; TRBD1 matches at 8 bases. The CDR3 spans 15 residues. CDR1 is SGHKS and CDR2 is YYEKEE in the germline V gene (reference sequence). V was pared by 1 base and J by 3 bases, with 6 bases of the junction left unmatched. For the CDR3, the DNA is TGTGCCAGCAGCTTGACCCCGGACAGGGACTACGAGCAGTACGTC. Protein product: CASSLTPDRDYEQYV.

The genes are TRBV6-5 and TRBJ1-2; D might be TRBD1 (6 bases). V shed 0 bases and J shed 6 bases, with 17 bases lying between them. Germline V lookup: CDR1 MNHEY, CDR2 SVGAGI. CDR3 size: 16 residues. This chain's CDR3 is CASSYSGASSVDGYTF. The DNA for the CDR3 is TGTGCCAGCAGTTACTCGGGGGCGAGTTCCGTCGATGGCTACACCTTC.

This chain connects TRBV6-2 or TRBV6-3 to TRBJ2-2, with D uncertain. The germline CDR1 and CDR2 sequences are MNHEY and SVGEGT. Trimming pared 0 bases from V and 0 bases from J, leaving 11 bases between. The CDR3 totals 17 residues. The chain's CDR3 is CASSYSLRATNTGELFF. The DNA for the CDR3 is TGTGCCAGCAGTTACTCGCTGCGAGCGACGAACACCGGGGAGCTGTTTTTT.

This chain uses TRBV7-2 with TRBJ2-3; D possibly corresponds to TRBD2 (7 bases). Germline assignment: CDR1 SGHTA and CDR2 FQGNSA. CDR3 length equals 14 residues. Trimming stripped 3 bases from V and 4 bases from J, with 11 bases between. Here the CDR3 reads CASSLGGGADTQYF. The CDR3 region has the DNA TGTGCCAGCAGCTTGGGCGGGGGCGCAGATACGCAGTATTTT.

In this sample, this clone turned up a few times. The chain has TRBV3-1 (or the pseudogene TRBV3-2) and TRBJ1-6; TRBD1 might be the D (6 bases). The germline V gene encodes CDR1 LGHDT and CDR2 YNNKEL (reference sequence). The CDR3 extends over 13 amino acids. The V end was cut by 2 bases, the J end by 10 bases, with 9 bases between. The CDR3 loop is CASSQQGQSPLHF. As DNA, the CDR3 is TGTGCCAGCAGCCAACAGGGGCAGTCACCCCTCCACTTT.

Here the CDR3 reads CASSEHGSVGEQYF. The CDR3 DNA reads TGTGCCAGCAGTGAACACGGCAGCGTGGGTGAGCAGTACTTC. The J gene is TRBJ2-7, the V gene TRBV25-1; D unresolved. The germline V gene has CDR1 MGHDK and CDR2 SYGVNS. The CDR3 contains 14 residues. Trimming took off 2 bases at V and 7 bases at J, with 15 bases between the two ends.

This chain links TRBV28 with TRBJ1-5, with 8 bases matching TRBD1. Germline V gene sequence: CDR1 MDHEN, CDR2 SYDVKM. The CDR3 is made up of 16 amino acids. The V and J ends lost 6 bases and 3 bases, in that order; junction bases with no gene match: 10. CDR3 residues: CASSTRRDRINQPQHF. The CDR3 DNA sequence: TGTGCCAGCAGCACACGGCGGGACAGGATCAATCAGCCCCAGCATTTT. The full variable domain, its missing parts supplied by reference TRBV28 and TRBJ1-5, is DVKVTQSSRYLVKRTGEKVFLECVQDMDHENMFWYRQDPGLGLRLIYFSYDVKMKEKGDIPEGYSVSREKKERFSLILESASTNQTSMYLCASSTRRDRINQPQHFGDGTRLSIL.

This clone was seen a few times. This rearrangement joins TRBV5-4 to TRBJ1-6, with TRBD1 matching 8 bases. Germline values: CDR1 SGHNT, CDR2 YYREEE (reference sequence). The CDR3 is made up of 15 amino acids. The ends lost 0 bases at V and 9 bases at J; junction bases unmatched: 5. CDR3 DNA: TGTGCCAGCAGCTTGGCGACAGGGGCTAGTTCACCCCTCCACTTT. This encodes CASSLATGASSPLHF.

The chain employs TRBV9 and TRBJ2-4, with 7 bases identical to TRBD2. V dropped 3 bases and J dropped 1; count of bases not matched to a gene: 1. CDR1 is SGDLS and CDR2 is YYNGEE in the germline V gene. The CDR3 has 14 residues. The CDR3 DNA follows: TGTGCCAGCAGCGCCGGGGGGGCCAAAAACATTCAGTACTTC. Translated: CASSAGGAKNIQYF.

The V and J genes are TRBV30 and TRBJ1-6, with 9 bases fitting TRBD1. The germline gives CDR1 GTSNPN, CDR2 SVGIG (reference sequence). This CDR3 has 14 residues. Trimming took 4 bases from V and 5 from J; bases not matched to a gene: 3. The CDR3, as DNA: TGTGCCTGGATGGGGGACAGGGATAATTCACCCCTCCACTTT. This codes for CAWMGDRDNSPLHF.